Below, 5 T cell receptor beta chains from the same sample are listed, as sequenced in a study of T-cell memory formation after mild COVID-19. TCRdb analysed the 5' RACE reads with MiXCR anew, one entry per CDR3 protein. The sample contains 550,000 to 700,000 distinct CDR3 sequences, roughly 17% of which appear only once. The sequenced sample was PBMCs or a T cell subset sorted from them (not recorded which). These receptors were obtained from an adult woman who had mild COVID-19 (a few samples of this study predate the infection). Cell type and time point are not known.

The chain recombines TRBV6-1 with TRBJ1-5, with a possible D match to TRBD1 (5 bases). CDR1 MNHNS and CDR2 SASEGT come from the germline V gene. V lost 8 bases and J 4 bases, leaving 12 bases between the germline ends. The CDR3 length is 13 residues. The CDR3 bases are TGTGCCAGCGGGACGAGCGAGAATCAGCCCCAGCATTTT. It encodes CASGTSENQPQHF.

This clonotype was counted only a few times. The V call is TRBV9, the J call TRBJ2-3; possible D gene TRBD2, 6 bases. Germline CDR1 and CDR2: SGDLS and YYNGEE. With 3 bases removed from V and 2 bases from J, the gap between germline ends came to 13 bases. This CDR3 comprises 15 residues. The CDR3 bases are TGTGCCAGCAGCGCGCGGGGAGAATTCACAGATACGCAGTATTTT. Amino acids: CASSARGEFTDTQYF.

This clonotype showed up just a few times. The rearrangement links TRBV4-3 to TRBJ2-3, with 11 positions matching TRBD2. Germline lookup yields CDR1 LGHNA and CDR2 YSLEER. The ends lost 0 bases at V and 8 bases at J; junction bases unmatched: 7. CDR3 size: 16 residues. The CDR3 protein is CASSQESLAGDRTQYF. CDR3 nucleotides: TGCGCCAGCAGCCAAGAGTCACTAGCGGGAGATCGTACGCAGTATTTT.

This chain links TRBV11-3 with TRBJ2-6, with D possibly called TRBD1 or TRBD2 (5 bases each). V was shortened by 4 bases and J by 0 bases, with 13 bases between the two germline ends. This CDR3 spans 17 amino acids. The germline CDR1 and CDR2 sequences are SGHNT and YENEEA. DNA of the CDR3: TGTGCCAGCAGCTCGGGGCTTAGTGGCTCTGGGGCCAACGTCCTGACTTTC. Its translation: CASSSGLSGSGANVLTF.

V and J are TRBV27 and TRBJ2-2, with TRBD1 as a possible D gene (5 bases). Germline CDR1 and CDR2: MNHEY and SMNVEV (reference sequence). CDR3 length: 14 amino acids. Trimming pared 6 bases from V and 1 base from J, leaving 9 bases between. CDR3 sequence (DNA): TGTGCCAGCAGCCACCAGGGGAACACCGGGGAGCTGTTTTTT. This sequence encodes CASSHQGNTGELFF.